This passage covers 3 T cell receptor beta chains from one sample sequenced in a study of beta chain features in type 1 diabetes. Findings of the study overall: Type 1 diabetes patients showed a moderate but significant shortening of TCRB CDR3s in all four CD4+ subsets.

No antigen is known for these receptors. Every isolated RNA sample was fully reverse transcribed, so sequencing captured expressed TCRB transcripts. Repertoires were generated with immunoSEQ multiplex PCR, while TCRdb's copy carries only in-frame clones and drops some. The sample contains 250,000 to 300,000 clones, approximately 25% of which appear only once. Sequenced sample: naive CD4+ T cells from blood. These receptors were obtained from a young woman with type 1 diabetes.

The rearrangement links TRBV29-1 to TRBJ2-2, with a tentative D call TRBD1 (5 bases). The germline V gene encodes CDR1 SQVTM and CDR2 ANQGSEA. CDR3 length: 15 residues. Between the trimmed V and J ends, which lost 6 bases and 0 bases, there was a span of 14 bases. CDR3: CSVLTGTTNTGELFF. CDR3 DNA sequence: TGCAGCGTCTTAACAGGAACTACGAACACCGGGGAGCTGTTTTTT.

This clone has only a few counts. The genes are TRBV30 and TRBJ2-5; 10 bases are shared with TRBD1. This CDR3 has 15 amino acids. Per the germline V gene, CDR1 is GTSNPN and CDR2 is SVGIG (reference sequence). The V and J ends lost 4 bases and 5 bases, in that order; junction bases with no gene match: 10. CDR3 loop: CAWMTGGFTVETQYF. The CDR3, as DNA: TGTGCCTGGATGACAGGGGGCTTCACTGTGGAGACCCAGTACTTC.

This clone was recorded a few times. The chain recombines TRBV28 with TRBJ2-5; D gene unclear. Germline assignment: CDR1 MDHEN and CDR2 SYDVKM. This CDR3 has 12 residues. Trimming took off 4 bases at V and 3 bases at J, with 6 bases between the two ends. The CDR3 nucleotides are TGTGCCAGCAGTTCAGGTGAAGAGACCCAGTACTTC. It codes for CASSSGEETQYF.